Ten or more counts support the clone carrying this TCR beta chain. This entry comes from a study of T cells in Graves' hyperthyroidism and ophthalmopathy. The investigators amplified TCR beta CDR3 regions from RNA transcripts. First-round RT-PCR with HTBI primers amplified the TCR CDR3 region. TCRdb used MiXCR to reprocess the multiplex PCR reads, holding one entry per CDR3 protein. There are 450,000 to 650,000 distinct CDR3 sequences in the sample; under 20% occur only once, and approximately 15% lies in the top ten. Sequencing was performed on blood. The TCR sequence derives from a woman aged 18 to 35 with Graves' ophthalmopathy.

The CDR3 sequence is CSARIHEVAKNIQYF. In nucleotides, the CDR3 is TGCAGTGCTAGAATTCACGAAGTAGCCAAAAACATTCAGTACTTC. The rearrangement links TRBV20-1 to TRBJ2-4; D is unclear. Trimming shortened V by 2 bases and J by 0 bases, and 11 bases separated the two germline ends. This CDR3 contains 15 residues. Germline lookup yields CDR1 DFQATT and CDR2 SNEGSKA (reference sequence).